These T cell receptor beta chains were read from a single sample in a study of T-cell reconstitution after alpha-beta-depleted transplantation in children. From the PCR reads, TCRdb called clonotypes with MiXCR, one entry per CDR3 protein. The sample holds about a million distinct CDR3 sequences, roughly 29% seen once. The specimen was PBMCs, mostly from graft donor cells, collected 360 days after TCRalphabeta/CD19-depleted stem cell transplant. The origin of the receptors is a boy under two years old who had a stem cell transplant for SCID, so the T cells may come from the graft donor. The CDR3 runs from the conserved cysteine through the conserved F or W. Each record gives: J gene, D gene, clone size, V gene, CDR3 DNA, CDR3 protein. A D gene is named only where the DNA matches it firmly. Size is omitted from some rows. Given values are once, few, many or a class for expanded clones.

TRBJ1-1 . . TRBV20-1 TGCAGTGCCCCCCGGGGGCCTAGGGGCACTGAAGCTTTCTTT CSAPRGPRGTEAFF
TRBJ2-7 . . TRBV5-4 TGTGCCAGCAGCGCCATGGGGTTGAGCGGAAACTACGAGCAGTACTTC CASSAMGLSGNYEQYF
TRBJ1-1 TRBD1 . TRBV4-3 TGCGCCAGCAGCCAAGATCCCGGGACAGTTAACACTGAAGCTTTCTTT CASSQDPGTVNTEAFF
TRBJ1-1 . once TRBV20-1 TGCAGTGCTGGACCAGGGTATGACACTGAAGCTTTCTTT CSAGPGYDTEAFF
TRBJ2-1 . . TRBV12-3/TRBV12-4 TGTGCCGCCTCCCAGGGGCATGGGAATGAGCAGTTCTTC CAASQGHGNEQFF
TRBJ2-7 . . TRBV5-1 TGCGCCAGCAGCCTAGTACAGGGATCCTTCTACGAGCAGTACTTC CASSLVQGSFYEQYF
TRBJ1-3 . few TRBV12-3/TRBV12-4 TGTGCCAGCAGCCCAGTCACGGCTGGAAACACCATATATTTT CASSPVTAGNTIYF
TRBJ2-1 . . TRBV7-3 TGTGCCAGCAGCTTAAGTCCGGGGAATGAGCAGTTCTTC CASSLSPGNEQFF
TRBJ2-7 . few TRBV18 TGTGCCAGCTCACGGCTGGCGGCTACCTACGAGCAGTACTTC CASSRLAATYEQYF
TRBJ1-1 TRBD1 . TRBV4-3 TGCGCCAGCAGCCAAGGGACAGGTGTCTCTCGGAAAGCTTTCTTT CASSQGTGVSRKAFF
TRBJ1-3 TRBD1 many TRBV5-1 TGCGCCAGCAGCCCGCAGGGGGCCCACAGTGGAAACACCATATATTTT CASSPQGAHSGNTIYF
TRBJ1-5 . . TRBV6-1 TGTGCCAGCAGTGACAGGGTAAGGGGTAGCAATCAGCCCCAGCATTTT CASSDRVRGSNQPQHF
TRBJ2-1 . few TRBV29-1 TGCAGCGTTCCACTCCTAGGGTACAATGAGCAGTTCTTC CSVPLLGYNEQFF
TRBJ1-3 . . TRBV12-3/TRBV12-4 TGTGCCAGCAGTTTAGACTCTGGTGACGGAAACACCATATATTTT CASSLDSGDGNTIYF
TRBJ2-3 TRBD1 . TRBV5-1 TGCGCCAGCAGCCAGGGACAGGTTAGCACAGATACGCAGTATTTT CASSQGQVSTDTQYF
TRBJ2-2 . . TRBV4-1 TGCGCCAGCAGCCAAGTCCTGGGTCGGACCGGGGAGCTGTTTTTT CASSQVLGRTGELFF
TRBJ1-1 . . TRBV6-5 TGTGCCAGCAGTTACAGGCCGCGTACTGAAGCTTTCTTT CASSYRPRTEAFF
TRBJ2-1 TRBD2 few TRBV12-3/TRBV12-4 TGTGCCAGCAGAACTAGCGGGGGCCACAATGAGCAGTTCTTC CASRTSGGHNEQFF
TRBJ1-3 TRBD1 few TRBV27 TGTGCCAGCACCGACAGGGCGGGAAACACCATATATTTT CASTDRAGNTIYF
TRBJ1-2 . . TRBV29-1 TGCAGCGTCAGGGGAAAAACTCTTAGAGACGATGGCTACACCTTC CSVRGKTLRDDGYTF
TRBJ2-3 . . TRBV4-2 TGTGCCAGCAGCCAAGATCCCTTAACGGGGGAGACGCAGTATTTT CASSQDPLTGETQYF
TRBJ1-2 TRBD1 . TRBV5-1 TGCGCCAGCAGCCCGGGACAGGGGGCGACGGGCTACACCTTC CASSPGQGATGYTF
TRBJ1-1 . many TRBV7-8 TGTGCCAGCAGCTTGGGACTTGGGGGGAGCACTGAAGCTTTCTTT CASSLGLGGSTEAFF
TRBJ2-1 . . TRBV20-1 TGCAGTGCCCTCTCCCCTAACCGGGGCTCCTACAATGAGCAGTTCTTC CSALSPNRGSYNEQFF
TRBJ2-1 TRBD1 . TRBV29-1 TGCAGCGTTGTGGGGGGTAACAGGGGGCGGAATGAGCAGTTCTTC CSVVGGNRGRNEQFF
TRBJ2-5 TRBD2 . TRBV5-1 TGCGCCAGCAGCTTGTGGGGCGACCCGGGGGGCCAAGAGACCCAGTACTTC CASSLWGDPGGQETQYF
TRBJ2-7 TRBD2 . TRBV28 TGTGCCAGCAGTAAGGCGGGGGGGCCTAGTGGGAACGAGCAGTACTTC CASSKAGGPSGNEQYF
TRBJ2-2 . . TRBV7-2 TGTGCCAGCACTGTACCCCTCGGGTCGGCGAACACCGGGGAGCTGTTTTTT CASTVPLGSANTGELFF
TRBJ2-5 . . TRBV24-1 TGTGCCACCAGTGATTCCAAGGAAGTGGAGACCCAGTACTTC CATSDSKEVETQYF
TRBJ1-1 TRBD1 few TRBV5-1 TGCGCCAGCAGCTCAGGACAGGGCCTTTTACCCGAAGCTTTCTTT CASSSGQGLLPEAFF
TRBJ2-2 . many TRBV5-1 TGCGCCAGCAGCCCACGGCCAGCCGACACCGGGGAGCTGTTTTTT CASSPRPADTGELFF
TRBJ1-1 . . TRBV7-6 TGTGCCAGCAGCTCCTACAGGAACACTGAAGCTTTCTTT CASSSYRNTEAFF
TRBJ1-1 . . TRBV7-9 TGTGCCAGCAGCTCGGACGGGCACACTGAAGCTTTCTTT CASSSDGHTEAFF
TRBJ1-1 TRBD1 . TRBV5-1 TGCGCCAGCAGCTTGGATGGAGGGGGCGGGACTGAAGCTTTCTTT CASSLDGGGGTEAFF
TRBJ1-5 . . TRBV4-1 TGCGCCAGCAGCCAAGGTTTTGGGGAGAGGCAGCCCCAGCATTTT CASSQGFGERQPQHF
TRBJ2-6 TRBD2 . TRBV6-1 TGTGCCAGCAGCCGTCCTAGCGGGGGCCTCGGGGCCAACGTCCTGACTTTC CASSRPSGGLGANVLTF
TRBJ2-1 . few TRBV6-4 TGTGCCAGCAGTGACTCTGGCGGGCTCTACAATGAGCAGTTCTTC CASSDSGGLYNEQFF
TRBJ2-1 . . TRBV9 TGTGCCAGCAGCGTAGAAGGCTCGTTGACCTACAATGAGCAGTTCTTC CASSVEGSLTYNEQFF
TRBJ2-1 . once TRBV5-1 TGCGCCAGCAGCTTCGGGTGGGCCAGCTCCTACAATGAGCAGTTCTTC CASSFGWASSYNEQFF
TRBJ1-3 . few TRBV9 TGTGCCAGCAGCCAAGGGGACGGAAACACCATATATTTT CASSQGDGNTIYF
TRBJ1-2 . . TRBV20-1 TGCAGTGCTAGAGAGGAGTTCTATGGCTACACCTTC CSAREEFYGYTF
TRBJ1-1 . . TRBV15 TGTGCCACCAGCAGAGCCCGGGACAAGGTTTCCTTT CATSRARDKVSF
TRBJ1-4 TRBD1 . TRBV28 TGTGCCAGCGCCCCACAGGGGGCAGGTGAAAAACTGTTTTTT CASAPQGAGEKLFF
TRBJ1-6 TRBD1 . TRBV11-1 TGTGCCAGCAGCTTAGGTTCCCCGACAGGGGTGAATTCACCCCTCCACTTT CASSLGSPTGVNSPLHF
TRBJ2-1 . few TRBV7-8 TGTGCCAGCAGCTCCCTAGAGGTGATGGGACGGTTCTCCTACAATGAGCAGTTCTTC CASSSLEVMGRFSYNEQFF